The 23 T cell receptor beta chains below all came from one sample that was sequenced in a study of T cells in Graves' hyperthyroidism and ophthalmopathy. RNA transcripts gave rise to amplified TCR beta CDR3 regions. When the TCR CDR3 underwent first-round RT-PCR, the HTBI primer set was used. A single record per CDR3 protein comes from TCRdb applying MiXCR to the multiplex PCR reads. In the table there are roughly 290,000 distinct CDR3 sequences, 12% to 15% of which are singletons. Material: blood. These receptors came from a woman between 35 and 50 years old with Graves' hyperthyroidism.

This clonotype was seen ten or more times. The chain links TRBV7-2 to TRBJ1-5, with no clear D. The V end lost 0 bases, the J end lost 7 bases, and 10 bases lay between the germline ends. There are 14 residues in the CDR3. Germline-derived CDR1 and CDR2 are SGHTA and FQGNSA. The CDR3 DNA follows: TGTGCCAGCAGCTTAGCGGGTGTCGCCCAGCCCCAGCATTTT. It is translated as CASSLAGVAQPQHF.

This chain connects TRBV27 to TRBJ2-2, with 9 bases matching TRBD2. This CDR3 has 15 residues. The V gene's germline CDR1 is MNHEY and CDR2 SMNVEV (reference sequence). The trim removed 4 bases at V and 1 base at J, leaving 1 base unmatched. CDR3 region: CASSSTSGNTGELFF. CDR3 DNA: TGTGCCAGCAGTTCGACTAGCGGGAACACCGGGGAGCTGTTTTTT.

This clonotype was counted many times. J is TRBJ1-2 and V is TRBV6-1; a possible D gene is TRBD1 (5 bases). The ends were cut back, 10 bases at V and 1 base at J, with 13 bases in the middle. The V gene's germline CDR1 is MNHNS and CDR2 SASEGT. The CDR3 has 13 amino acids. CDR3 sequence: CATRTSVNYGYTF. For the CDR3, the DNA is TGTGCCACCCGGACATCCGTTAACTATGGCTACACCTTC.

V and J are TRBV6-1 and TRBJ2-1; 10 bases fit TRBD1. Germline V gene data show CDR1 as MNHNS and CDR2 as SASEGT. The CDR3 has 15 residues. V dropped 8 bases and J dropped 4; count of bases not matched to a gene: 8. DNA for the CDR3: TGTGCCAGCGACGGGCGGGACAGGGGATACAATGAGCAGTTCTTC. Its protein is CASDGRDRGYNEQFF.

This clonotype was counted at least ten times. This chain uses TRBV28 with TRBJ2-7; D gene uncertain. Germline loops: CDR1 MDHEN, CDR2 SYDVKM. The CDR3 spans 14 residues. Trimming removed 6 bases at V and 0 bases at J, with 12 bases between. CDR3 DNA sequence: TGTGCCAGCAGCATTAGGCGGACCTCCTACGAGCAGTACTTC. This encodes CASSIRRTSYEQYF.

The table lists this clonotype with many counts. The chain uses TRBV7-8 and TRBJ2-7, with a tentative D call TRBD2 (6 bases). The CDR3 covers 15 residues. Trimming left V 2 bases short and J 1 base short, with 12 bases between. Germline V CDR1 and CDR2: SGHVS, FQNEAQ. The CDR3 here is CASSLLGLLSYEQYF. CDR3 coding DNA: TGTGCCAGCAGCTTATTGGGACTGCTATCCTACGAGCAGTACTTC. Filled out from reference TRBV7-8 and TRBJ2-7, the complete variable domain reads GAGVSQSPRYKVAKRGQDVALRCDPISGHVSLFWYQQALGQGPEFLTYFQNEAQLDKSGLPSDRFFAERPEGSVSTLKIQRTQQEDSAVYLCASSLLGLLSYEQYFGPGTRLTVT.

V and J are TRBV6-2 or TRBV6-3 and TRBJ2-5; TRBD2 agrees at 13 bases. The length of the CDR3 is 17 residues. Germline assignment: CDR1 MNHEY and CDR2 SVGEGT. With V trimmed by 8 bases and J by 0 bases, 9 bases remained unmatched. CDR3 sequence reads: CASSTGTSGMYQETQYF. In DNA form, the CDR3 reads TGTGCCAGCTCGACCGGGACTAGCGGGATGTACCAAGAGACCCAGTACTTC.

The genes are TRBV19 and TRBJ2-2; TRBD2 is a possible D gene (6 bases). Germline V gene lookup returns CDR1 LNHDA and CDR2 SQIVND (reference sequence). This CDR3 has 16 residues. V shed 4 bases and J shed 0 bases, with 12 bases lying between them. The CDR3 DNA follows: TGTGCCAGTAGTAAGGGAGGCGGGACGAACACCGGGGAGCTGTTTTTT. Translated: CASSKGGGTNTGELFF.

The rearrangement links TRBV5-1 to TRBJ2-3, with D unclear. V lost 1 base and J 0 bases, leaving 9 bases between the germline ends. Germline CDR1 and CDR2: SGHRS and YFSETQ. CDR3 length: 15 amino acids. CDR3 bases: TGCGCCAGCAGCTTGTGGCGTTATAGCACAGATACGCAGTATTTT. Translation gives CASSLWRYSTDTQYF.

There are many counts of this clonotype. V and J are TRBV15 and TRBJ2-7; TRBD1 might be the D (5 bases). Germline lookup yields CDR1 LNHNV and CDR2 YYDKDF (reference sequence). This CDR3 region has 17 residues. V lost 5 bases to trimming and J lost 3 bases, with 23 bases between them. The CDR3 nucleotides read TGTGCCACCAGCGGAACGGACCCAGGACATTCTAACTACGAGCAGTACTTC. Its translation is CATSGTDPGHSNYEQYF.

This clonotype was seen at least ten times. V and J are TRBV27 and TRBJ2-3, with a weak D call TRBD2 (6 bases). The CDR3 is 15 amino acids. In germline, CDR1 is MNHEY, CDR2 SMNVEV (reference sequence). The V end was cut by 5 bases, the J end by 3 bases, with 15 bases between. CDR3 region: CASSPGPGRTDTQYF. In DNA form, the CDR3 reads TGTGCCAGCAGTCCGGGCCCAGGGAGGACAGATACGCAGTATTTT.

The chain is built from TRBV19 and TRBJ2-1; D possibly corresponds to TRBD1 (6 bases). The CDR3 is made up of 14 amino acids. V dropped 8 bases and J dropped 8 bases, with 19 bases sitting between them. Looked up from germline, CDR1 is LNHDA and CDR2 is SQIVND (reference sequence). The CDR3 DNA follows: TGTGCCAGTCAGGGGCAGGGTCCGTGGGATGAGCAGTTCTTC. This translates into CASQGQGPWDEQFF.

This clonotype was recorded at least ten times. This chain's CDR3 is CASSLTSGTNNEQFF. CDR3 bases: TGTGCCAGCAGTTTAACGAGCGGGACCAACAATGAGCAGTTCTTC. The rearrangement uses TRBV28 and TRBJ2-1; TRBD2 matches 7 bases. The V gene's germline CDR1 is MDHEN and CDR2 SYDVKM. This CDR3 has 15 residues. V was clipped by 2 bases and J by 5 bases; unmatched bases: 6.

The CDR3 DNA reads TGTGCCAGCAGTTACTCGGGGGGAGTTGAAAAACTGTTTTTT. It translates to CASSYSGGVEKLFF. The V gene is TRBV6-2 or TRBV6-3, the J gene TRBJ1-4; perhaps TRBD1 as D (5 bases). The CDR3 runs to 14 residues. V lost 0 bases, J lost 7 bases, and 9 bases lay in between. The germline CDR1 and CDR2 sequences are MNHEY and SVGEGT.

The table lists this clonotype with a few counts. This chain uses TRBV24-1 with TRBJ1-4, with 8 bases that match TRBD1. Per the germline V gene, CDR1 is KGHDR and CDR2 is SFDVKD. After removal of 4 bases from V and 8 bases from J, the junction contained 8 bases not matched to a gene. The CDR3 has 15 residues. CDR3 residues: CATSDPGQGGEKLFF. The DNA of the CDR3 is TGTGCCACCAGTGACCCCGGACAGGGAGGGGAAAAACTGTTTTTT.

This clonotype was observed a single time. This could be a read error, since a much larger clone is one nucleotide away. CDR3 sequence: CAGSPTAVPYEQYF. The CDR3 DNA reads TGTGCCGGCAGCCCGACAGCGGTCCCCTACGAGCAGTACTTC. The V and J genes are TRBV7-9 and TRBJ2-7, with D possibly called TRBD1 or TRBD2 (5 bases each). The CDR3 is 14 residues long. Germline V lookup: CDR1 SEHNR, CDR2 FQNEAQ (reference sequence).

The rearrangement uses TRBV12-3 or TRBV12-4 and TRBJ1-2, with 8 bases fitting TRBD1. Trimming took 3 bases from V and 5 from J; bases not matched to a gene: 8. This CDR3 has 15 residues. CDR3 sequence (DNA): TGTGCCAGCAGTTTGACAGGGGTAGGCTCTTATGGCTACACCTTC. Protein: CASSLTGVGSYGYTF.

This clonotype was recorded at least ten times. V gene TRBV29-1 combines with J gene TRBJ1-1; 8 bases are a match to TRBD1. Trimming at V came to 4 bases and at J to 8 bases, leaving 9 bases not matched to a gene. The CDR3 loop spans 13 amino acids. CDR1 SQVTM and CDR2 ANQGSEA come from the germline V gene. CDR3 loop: CSVGDSGQGEAFF. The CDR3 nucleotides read TGCAGCGTTGGCGACTCCGGACAGGGCGAAGCTTTCTTT.

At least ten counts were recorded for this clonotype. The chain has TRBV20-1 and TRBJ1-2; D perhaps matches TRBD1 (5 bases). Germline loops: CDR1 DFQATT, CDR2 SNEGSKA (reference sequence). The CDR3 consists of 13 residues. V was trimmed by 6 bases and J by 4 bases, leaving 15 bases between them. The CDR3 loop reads CSAELRELYGYTF. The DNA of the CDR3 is TGCAGTGCAGAGCTCAGGGAGCTCTATGGCTACACCTTC.

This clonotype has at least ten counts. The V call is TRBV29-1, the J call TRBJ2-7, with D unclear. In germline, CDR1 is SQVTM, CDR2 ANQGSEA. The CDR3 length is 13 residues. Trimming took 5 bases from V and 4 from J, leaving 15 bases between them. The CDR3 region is CSVTDRALYEQYF. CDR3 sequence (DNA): TGCAGCGTTACGGACCGGGCCCTTTACGAGCAGTACTTC.

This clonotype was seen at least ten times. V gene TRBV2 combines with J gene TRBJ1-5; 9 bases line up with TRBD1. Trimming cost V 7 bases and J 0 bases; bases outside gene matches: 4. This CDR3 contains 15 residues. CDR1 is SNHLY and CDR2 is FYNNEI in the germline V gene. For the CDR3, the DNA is TGTGCCAGCAAACGGACAGGGGATAGCAATCAGCCCCAGCATTTT. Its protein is CASKRTGDSNQPQHF.

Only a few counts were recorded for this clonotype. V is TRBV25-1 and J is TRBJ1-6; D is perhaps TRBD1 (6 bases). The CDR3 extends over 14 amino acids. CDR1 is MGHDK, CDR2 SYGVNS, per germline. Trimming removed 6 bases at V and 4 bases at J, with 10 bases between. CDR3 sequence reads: CASRETGYNSPLHF. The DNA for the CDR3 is TGTGCCAGCAGGGAGACAGGTTATAATTCACCCCTCCACTTT.

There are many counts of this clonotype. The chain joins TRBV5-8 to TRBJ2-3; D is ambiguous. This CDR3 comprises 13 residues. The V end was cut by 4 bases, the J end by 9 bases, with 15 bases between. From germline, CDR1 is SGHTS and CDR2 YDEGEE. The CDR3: CASSRGERYTQYF. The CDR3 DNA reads TGTGCCAGCAGCCGAGGTGAAAGGTACACGCAGTATTTT.